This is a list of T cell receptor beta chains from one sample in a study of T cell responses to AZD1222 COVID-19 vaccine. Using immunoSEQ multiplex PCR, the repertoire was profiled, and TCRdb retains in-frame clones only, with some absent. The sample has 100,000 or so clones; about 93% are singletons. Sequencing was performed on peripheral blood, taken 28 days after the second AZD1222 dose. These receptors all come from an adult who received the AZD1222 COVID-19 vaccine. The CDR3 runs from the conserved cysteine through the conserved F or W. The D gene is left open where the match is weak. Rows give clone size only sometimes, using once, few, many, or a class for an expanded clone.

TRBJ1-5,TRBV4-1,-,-,TGCGCCAGCAGCCCTGGACAGATGAATCAGCCCCAGCATTTT,CASSPGQMNQPQHF
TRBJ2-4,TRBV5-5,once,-,TGTGCCAGCAGCTTAACTACGGTAGCCAAAAACATTCAGTACTTC,CASSLTTVAKNIQYF
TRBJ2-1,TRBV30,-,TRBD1,TGTGCCTTTCGAGGGGGCCCTTCTACCGGAGCCTACAATGAGCAGTTCTTC,CAFRGGPSTGAYNEQFF
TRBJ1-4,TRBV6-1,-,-,TGTGCCAGCAGTGAAGCCCCAAGGGTTACAACTAATGAAAAACTGTTTTTT,CASSEAPRVTTNEKLFF
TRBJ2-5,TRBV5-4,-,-,TGTGCCAGCAGCGGGGGGTTCACAGAGACCCAGTACTTC,CASSGGFTETQYF
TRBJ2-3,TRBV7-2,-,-,TGTGCCAGCAGCACGACCGGCACTGGTACGCAGTATTTT,CASSTTGTGTQYF
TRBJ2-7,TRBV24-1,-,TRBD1,TGTGCCACCAGTGATCCCCGGACAGGGGACTACGAGCAGTACTTC,CATSDPRTGDYEQYF
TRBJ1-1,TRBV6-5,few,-,TGTGCCAGCAGTTACGAGGTCTGGGCCACTGAAGCTTTCTTT,CASSYEVWATEAFF
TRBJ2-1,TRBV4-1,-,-,TGCGCCAGCAGCCAAGGTCCTCTCGCCACGGGGTACAATGAGCAGTTCTTC,CASSQGPLATGYNEQFF
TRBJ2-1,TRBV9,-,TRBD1,TGTGCCAGCAGCGCAGGGGGACACAGACTACACAATGAGCAGTTCTTC,CASSAGGHRLHNEQFF
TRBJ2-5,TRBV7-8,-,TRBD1,TGTGCCAGCAGCTCGGGACAGCAAGAGACCCAGTACTTC,CASSSGQQETQYF
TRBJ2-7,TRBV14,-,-,TGTGCCAGCAGCTACGGACTCGGGGACTACGAGCAGTACTTC,CASSYGLGDYEQYF
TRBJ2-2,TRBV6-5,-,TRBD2,TGTGCCAGCGACCGACTAGCTACAATAGGGGAGCTGTTTTTT,CASDRLATIGELFF
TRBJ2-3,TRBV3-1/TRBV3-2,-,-,TGTGCCAGCAGCCAAGATTCAGATACGCAGTATTTT,CASSQDSDTQYF
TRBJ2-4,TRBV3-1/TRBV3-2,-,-,TGTGCCAGCAGCCAAGATAGGGAAAACATTCAGTACTTC,CASSQDRENIQYF
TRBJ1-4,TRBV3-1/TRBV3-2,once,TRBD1,TGTGCCAGCAGCTATGGACAGGTGTTTAATGAAAAACTGTTTTTT,CASSYGQVFNEKLFF
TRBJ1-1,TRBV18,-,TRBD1,TGTGCCAGCTCACCACTGGGGACAGGGGGCGGCACTGAAGCTTTCTTT,CASSPLGTGGGTEAFF
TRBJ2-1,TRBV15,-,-,TGTGCCACCAGCAGCACCGCCGGCCGCGGCGGCAATGAGCAGTTCTTC,CATSSTAGRGGNEQFF
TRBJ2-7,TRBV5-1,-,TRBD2,TGCGCCAGCAGCGCGAGACTAGCGGGAAACGAGCAGTACTTC,CASSARLAGNEQYF
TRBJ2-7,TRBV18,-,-,TGTGCCAGCTCACCCCGACTAGTCCTAGACTACGAGCAGTACTTC,CASSPRLVLDYEQYF
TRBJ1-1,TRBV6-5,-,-,TGTGCCAGCAGTTCACCGAATAATCTGGGTGAAGCTTTCTTT,CASSSPNNLGEAFF
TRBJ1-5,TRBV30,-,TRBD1,TGTGCCTGGACAGCGGGACAGGGGTCGAATCAGCCCCAGCATTTT,CAWTAGQGSNQPQHF
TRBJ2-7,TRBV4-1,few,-,TGCGCCAGCAGCCAAGACGAATGGTCGGGGCGTCTCTACGAGCAGTACTTC,CASSQDEWSGRLYEQYF
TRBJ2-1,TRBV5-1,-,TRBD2,TGCGCCAGCAGCTTGGATGGACTAGCGGGGGGAGGAGAGCAGTTCTTC,CASSLDGLAGGGEQFF
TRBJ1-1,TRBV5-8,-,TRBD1,TGTGCCTTCAGGCGGGACAGTGAAGCTTTCTTT,CAFRRDSEAFF
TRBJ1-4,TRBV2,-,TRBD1,TGTGCCAGCAGGGACAGGGCTGCAACTAATGAAAAACTGTTTTTT,CASRDRAATNEKLFF
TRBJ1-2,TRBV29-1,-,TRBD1,TGCAGCGTTGAAGATGGGACAGGGGCTAACTATGGCTACACCTTC,CSVEDGTGANYGYTF
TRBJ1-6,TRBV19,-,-,TGTGCCAGTAGTATAGTCGGGACTGGAAATTCACCCCTCCACTTT,CASSIVGTGNSPLHF
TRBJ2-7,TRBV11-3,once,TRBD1,TGTGCCAGCAGCTTAGGGAGAACAGGGGCGGGCGAGCAGTACTTC,CASSLGRTGAGEQYF
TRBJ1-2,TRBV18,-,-,TGTGCCAGCTCACTTACAGGAAAAGAAGTCTATGGCTACACCTTC,CASSLTGKEVYGYTF